The 7 T cell receptor beta chains reported below all come from one sample, sequenced in a study of post-analysis software for immune sequencing data. Study observations and caveats: Roughly 5 TRBV segments (TRBV5-6, TRBV5-1 and TRBV20-1 among them) occurred more frequently in patients than in controls.

The antigens these receptors bind are not known. The library was made from cDNA and included unique molecular identifiers. MiXCR, applied by TCRdb to the PCR reads, yields one record per CDR3 protein. The repertoire holds roughly 870,000 distinct CDR3 sequences, with 53% as singletons. Sequencing input: blood. The source of these receptors is a girl aged 5-17 years with multiple sclerosis.

The chain has TRBV20-1 and TRBJ2-1, with 9 bases fitting TRBD1. With V trimmed by 5 bases and J by 3 bases, 11 bases remained unmatched. The germline CDR1 and CDR2 sequences are DFQATT and SNEGSKA (reference sequence). The CDR3 is 16 amino acids. The CDR3 is CSASAGTGILYNEQFF. CDR3 DNA: TGCAGTGCTTCCGCCGGGACAGGGATTCTCTACAATGAGCAGTTCTTC.

This clonotype was seen only a few times. This chain links TRBV20-1 with TRBJ2-5, with a tentative D call TRBD1 (6 bases). The germline V gene encodes CDR1 DFQATT and CDR2 SNEGSKA (reference sequence). V lost 1 base and J lost 1, with 19 bases in between. This CDR3 region has 17 residues. In nucleotides, the CDR3 is TGCAGTGCTAGAGTTCTGAGGGGCAGGGGTCTCCAAGAGACCCAGTACTTC. This sequence encodes CSARVLRGRGLQETQYF.

The sample holds a few counts of this clonotype. The J gene is TRBJ2-7, the V gene TRBV12-3 or TRBV12-4; 7 bases fit TRBD1. This CDR3 contains 15 residues. Unmatched junction bases numbered 11, after V lost 5 bases and J lost 4 bases. In DNA form, the CDR3 reads TGTGCCAGCAGTCTCTCCGGGACAGCCCCTTACGAGCAGTACTTC. It yields the protein CASSLSGTAPYEQYF.

The chain couples TRBV5-6 to TRBJ1-2; no definite D call. V gave up 2 bases and J gave up 3 bases, with 11 bases separating them. Germline V gene lookup returns CDR1 SGHDT and CDR2 YYEEEE. The CDR3 runs to 14 residues. The CDR3 sequence is CASSLSNTYYGYTF. CDR3 DNA: TGTGCCAGCAGCTTATCCAACACTTACTATGGCTACACCTTC.

This clonotype was recorded a few times. The chain carries TRBV29-1 and TRBJ1-2; TRBD1 is a possible D gene (6 bases). V was pared by 7 bases and J by 8 bases, with 23 bases between. Germline-derived CDR1 and CDR2 are SQVTM and ANQGSEA. This CDR3 is built from 14 residues. CDR3 region: CSALHAPQGSGYTF. CDR3 coding DNA: TGCAGCGCCCTTCACGCCCCACAGGGCAGCGGCTACACCTTC.

This clonotype was observed at least ten times. This sequence joins TRBV7-6 and TRBJ2-7; 7 nucleotides line up with TRBD2. The CDR3 contains 13 residues. V lost 1 base, J lost 8 bases, and 5 bases stayed unmatched. The germline CDR1 and CDR2 sequences are SGHVS and FNYEAQ. CDR3: CASSLGSGVQQYF. The CDR3 coding sequence is TGTGCCAGCAGCTTAGGGAGCGGGGTCCAGCAGTACTTC. Full variable domain (missing parts from reference TRBV7-6 and TRBJ2-7): GAGVSQSPRYKVTKRGQDVALRCDPISGHVSLYWYRQALGQGPEFLTYFNYEAQQDKSGLPNDRFSAERPEGSISTLTIQRTEQRDSAMYRCASSLGSGVQQYFGPGTRLTVT.

The CDR3 sequence is CSADRLAGDPAPYNEQFF. In DNA, the CDR3 is TGCAGCGCCGACAGACTAGCGGGAGACCCGGCCCCCTACAATGAGCAGTTCTTC. The chain combines TRBV29-1 with TRBJ2-1; 12 bases are shared with TRBD2. Germline lookup yields CDR1 SQVTM and CDR2 ANQGSEA. Unmatched junction bases numbered 15, after V lost 7 bases and J lost 2 bases. The CDR3 contains 18 residues.